One and the same sample provided the 20 T cell receptor beta chains below, sequenced in a study of cytomegalovirus exposure and HLA in healthy donors. The PCR used 60 Vbeta and 13 Jbeta primers. Clones were read by immunoSEQ multiplex PCR, and TCRdb kept only the in-frame ones, dropping some. The table records more than 95,000 clones, roughly a tenth of them present only once. The specimen was PBMCs. All receptors come from a woman younger than 35 in good health and CMV-seropositive.

The chain recombines TRBV28 with TRBJ2-7, with 9 nucleotides matching TRBD2. J gave up 3 bases and V 7 bases, and 13 bases lay outside the gene matches. The germline gives CDR1 MDHEN, CDR2 SYDVKM. The CDR3 has 16 residues. CDR3 region: CASTPAGGQTFYEQYF. CDR3 in DNA: TGTGCCAGCACCCCAGCGGGGGGCCAAACCTTCTACGAGCAGTACTTC.

The chain joins TRBV9 to TRBJ1-2; TRBD1 aligns across 9 bases. In germline, CDR1 is SGDLS, CDR2 YYNGEE. The CDR3 totals 15 residues. V lost 4 bases and J lost 5; bases outside the gene matches: 9. CDR3 loop: CASSSSSGQGYGYTF. The CDR3 coding sequence is TGTGCCAGCAGCTCTAGCTCGGGACAGGGTTATGGCTACACCTTC.

A few counts support this clone. V is TRBV5-6 and J is TRBJ2-3, with D possibly being TRBD2 (6 bases). The CDR3 totals 15 residues. Trimming removed 4 bases at V and 2 bases at J, with 14 bases between. Looked up from germline, CDR1 is SGHDT and CDR2 is YYEEEE. CDR3 DNA: TGTGCCAGCAGCCCCGGGACTTCTAACACAGATACGCAGTATTTT. Its translation is CASSPGTSNTDTQYF.

The rearrangement joins TRBV25-1 to TRBJ1-2; 7 bases are a match to TRBD1. The CDR3 runs to 14 residues. With 8 bases clipped from V and 3 bases from J, the junction kept 9 bases outside the gene matches. Germline-derived CDR1 and CDR2 are MGHDK and SYGVNS. The CDR3 here is CASWSLGTDYGYTF. CDR3 DNA sequence: TGTGCCAGCTGGAGTCTGGGGACAGACTATGGCTACACCTTC.

The chain has TRBV6-1 and TRBJ2-5, with 7 bases matching TRBD1. The CDR3 runs 14 residues. The V gene's germline CDR1 is MNHNS and CDR2 SASEGT. Losses at the gene ends were 7 bases for V and 5 bases for J; bases not matched to a gene: 10. The CDR3: CASMTRRGSETQYF. The CDR3 DNA follows: TGTGCCAGCATGACCCGCAGGGGGTCCGAGACCCAGTACTTC.

The chain employs TRBV9 and TRBJ2-2; 14 bases match TRBD2. J gave up 1 base and V 0 bases, and 5 bases lay outside the gene matches. Germline CDR1 SGDLS, CDR2 YYNGEE. The CDR3 is 19 amino acids. In nucleotides, the CDR3 is TGTGCCAGCAGCGTAGGGGGGACTAGCGGGAGAATGAACACCGGGGAGCTGTTTTTT. Protein product: CASSVGGTSGRMNTGELFF. The whole variable domain, remainder taken from reference TRBV9 and TRBJ2-2, is DSGVTQTPKHLITATGQRVTLRCSPRSGDLSVYWYQQSLDQGLQFLIQYYNGEERAKGNILERFSAQQFPDLHSELNLSSLELGDSALYFCASSVGGTSGRMNTGELFFGEGSRLTVL.

J is TRBJ2-7 and V is TRBV7-3, with 9 bases matching TRBD2. This CDR3 comprises 17 residues. With 5 bases clipped from V and 5 bases from J, the junction kept 16 bases outside the gene matches. CDR1 is SGHTA and CDR2 is FQGTGA in the germline V gene. Here the CDR3 DNA reads TGTGCCAGCAGCCCCGTCAAGCGGGAGGACCTCCTCCACGAGCAGTACTTC. Its translation is CASSPVKREDLLHEQYF. Based on the CDR3 plus reference TRBV7-3 and TRBJ2-7, the full variable domain is GAGVSQTPSNKVTEKGKYVELRCDPISGHTALYWYRQSLGQGPEFLIYFQGTGAADDSGLPNDRFFAVRPEGSVSTLKIQRTERGDSAVYLCASSPVKREDLLHEQYFGPGTRLTVT.

This clone has more than one count but fewer than ten. The CDR3 reads CASSLEWAGGRGSNQPQHF. Here the CDR3 DNA reads TGTGCCAGCAGCTTAGAGTGGGCAGGGGGGAGAGGTAGCAATCAGCCCCAGCATTTT. The chain carries TRBV7-2 and TRBJ1-5, with 7 nucleotides matching TRBD1. V trimming: 1 base; J trimming: 0 bases; junction bases outside the gene matches: 12. Germline loops: CDR1 SGHTA, CDR2 FQGNSA. The CDR3 loop spans 19 amino acids. The full variable domain, in which reference TRBV7-2 and TRBJ1-5 provide the parts outside the CDR3, is GAGVSQSPSNKVTEKGKDVELRCDPISGHTALYWYRQSLGQGLEFLIYFQGNSAPDKSGLPSDRFSAERTGGSVSTLTIQRTQQEDSAVYLCASSLEWAGGRGSNQPQHFGDGTRLSIL.

This clone turned up a few times. The CDR3 coding sequence is TGTGCCATCGAGAGGGGAAACACCATATATTTT. It codes for CAIERGNTIYF. This sequence joins TRBV10-3 and TRBJ1-3; D unclear. This CDR3 is 11 amino acids long. CDR1 is ENHRY, CDR2 SYGVKD, per germline. Trimming took 8 bases from V and 4 from J, leaving 6 bases between them.

This chain links TRBV27 with TRBJ1-1; a weak D match, TRBD1 (5 bases). The CDR3 loop spans 14 amino acids. The V and J ends lost 2 bases and 0 bases respectively, with 7 bases between them. Germline CDR1 MNHEY, CDR2 SMNVEV (reference sequence). The CDR3: CASSLGGLNTEAFF. CDR3 sequence (DNA): TGTGCCAGCAGTTTAGGGGGGTTGAACACTGAAGCTTTCTTT.

This clone was seen more than once but under ten times. The J gene is TRBJ2-5, the V gene TRBV18; D gene uncertain. This CDR3 contains 14 residues. Germline V CDR1 and CDR2: KGHSH, LQKENI. The germline V and J ends were trimmed by 3 bases and 2 bases, with 10 bases remaining between them. CDR3 bases: TGTGCCAGCTCACCGGTTGAGATTCAAGAGACCCAGTACTTC. This codes for CASSPVEIQETQYF.

The sample holds a few counts of this clone. At one boundary the junction diverges from the germline segment, which might be a read error. The J gene is TRBJ2-1, the V gene TRBV7-7; TRBD2 agrees at 7 bases. This CDR3 region has 13 residues. Germline V gives CDR1 SSHAT, CDR2 FNYEAQ (reference sequence). In nucleotides, the CDR3 is TGTGCTAGCAGCTGGGGAGCGGGAAATGAGCAGTTCTTC. Translation: CASSWGAGNEQFF.

The CDR3 bases are TGCGCCAGCAGCTTACTTGACAGGGCGGAAGGCTACACCTTC. It translates to CASSLLDRAEGYTF. This rearrangement joins TRBV5-1 to TRBJ1-2; 7 bases agree with TRBD1. The CDR3 runs 14 residues. The germline V gene encodes CDR1 SGHRS and CDR2 YFSETQ. V lost 2 bases, J lost 8 bases, and 9 bases stayed unmatched.

In this sample, this clone turned up a few times. V gene TRBV30 combines with J gene TRBJ1-5; maybe TRBD1 (5 bases). Looked up from germline, CDR1 is GTSNPN and CDR2 is SVGIG (reference sequence). CDR3 length: 13 amino acids. V shed 2 bases and J shed 6 bases, with 11 bases lying between them. The CDR3 bases are TGTGCCTGGAGTTACGGGGGGATTCAGCCCCAGCATTTT. As protein: CAWSYGGIQPQHF. The variable domain in full, completed from reference TRBV30 and TRBJ1-5, reads SQTIHQWPATLVQPVGSPLSLECTVEGTSNPNLYWYRQAAGRGLQLLFYSVGIGQISSEVPQNLSASRPQDRQFILSSKKLLLSDSGFYLCAWSYGGIQPQHFGDGTRLSIL.

The gene calls are TRBV6-1 and TRBJ1-1; D uncertain. The germline V and J ends were trimmed by 0 bases and 8 bases, with 13 bases remaining between them. Germline-derived CDR1 and CDR2 are MNHNS and SASEGT. The length of the CDR3 is 14 residues. DNA for the CDR3: TGTGCCAGCAGTGAAGCTAGAGGGTCGGCGGAAGCTTTCTTT. It codes for CASSEARGSAEAFF.

In this sample, this clone turned up a few times. The chain combines TRBV28 with TRBJ2-2; maybe TRBD1 (9 bases). Germline V gene sequence: CDR1 MDHEN, CDR2 SYDVKM. The V end lost 6 bases, the J end lost 6 bases, and 35 bases lay between the germline ends. There are 21 residues in the CDR3. DNA for the CDR3: TGTGCCAGCAGGCCCACGGAGGGGACAGGGTTTCGAGCGGGAGCCCCCGGGGAGCTGTTTTTT. Translated: CASRPTEGTGFRAGAPGELFF.

This chain uses TRBV6-1 with TRBJ2-5; weak D call: TRBD2 (5 bases). Gene TRBJ2-7 matches the end of the DNA better, so the J call may be wrong. This CDR3 has 14 amino acids. CDR1 is MNHNS and CDR2 is SASEGT in the germline V gene. This chain's CDR3 is CASSALEGRNEQYF. CDR3 bases: TGTGCCAGCAGTGCTCTCGAGGGAAGGAACGAGCAGTACTTC.

The rearrangement joins TRBV5-6 to TRBJ1-2; tentatively, D is TRBD1 (6 bases). Trimming left V 1 base short and J 4 bases short, with 14 bases between. The CDR3 has 15 residues. CDR1 SGHDT and CDR2 YYEEEE come from the germline V gene. CDR3 region: CASSLIGGASYGYTF. The CDR3 bases are TGTGCCAGCAGCTTGATAGGGGGAGCTAGCTATGGCTACACCTTC. The whole variable domain, filled in from reference TRBV5-6 and TRBJ1-2, reads DAGVTQSPTHLIKTRGQQVTLRCSPKSGHDTVSWYQQALGQGPQFIFQYYEEEERQRGNFPDRFSGHQFPNYSSELNVNALLLGDSALYLCASSLIGGASYGYTFGSGTRLTVV.

J is TRBJ1-4 and V is TRBV5-4, with a weak D call TRBD1 (6 bases). The germline CDR1 and CDR2 sequences are SGHNT and YYREEE (reference sequence). Trimming removed 1 base at V and 6 bases at J, with 10 bases between. The length of the CDR3 is 14 residues. CDR3 loop: CASSLQGRDEKLFF. DNA of the CDR3: TGTGCCAGCAGCTTGCAGGGGAGAGATGAAAAACTGTTTTTT.

The sample holds a few counts of this clone. Here the CDR3 reads CASSLGGDTEAFF. The CDR3, as DNA: TGTGCCAGCAGCTTAGGCGGGGACACTGAAGCTTTCTTT. V gene TRBV11-3 combines with J gene TRBJ1-1; D is undetermined. V gave up 1 base and J gave up 3 bases, with 6 bases separating them. This CDR3 has 13 amino acids. Germline V gene sequence: CDR1 SGHNT, CDR2 YENEEA.